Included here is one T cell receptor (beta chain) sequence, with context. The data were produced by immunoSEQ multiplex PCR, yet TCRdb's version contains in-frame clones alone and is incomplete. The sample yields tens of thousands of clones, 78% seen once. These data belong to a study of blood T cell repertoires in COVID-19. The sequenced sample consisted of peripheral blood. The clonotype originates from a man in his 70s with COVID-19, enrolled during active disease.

The CDR3 here is CASSGAGSITEAFF. DNA for the CDR3: TGTGCCAGCAGCGGGGCCGGGAGTATCACTGAAGCTTTCTTT. The chain recombines TRBV7-3 with TRBJ1-1; TRBD1 might be the D (5 bases). Germline V gives CDR1 SGHTA, CDR2 FQGTGA. The CDR3 is made up of 14 amino acids. With 5 bases removed from V and 4 bases from J, the gap between germline ends came to 14 bases.